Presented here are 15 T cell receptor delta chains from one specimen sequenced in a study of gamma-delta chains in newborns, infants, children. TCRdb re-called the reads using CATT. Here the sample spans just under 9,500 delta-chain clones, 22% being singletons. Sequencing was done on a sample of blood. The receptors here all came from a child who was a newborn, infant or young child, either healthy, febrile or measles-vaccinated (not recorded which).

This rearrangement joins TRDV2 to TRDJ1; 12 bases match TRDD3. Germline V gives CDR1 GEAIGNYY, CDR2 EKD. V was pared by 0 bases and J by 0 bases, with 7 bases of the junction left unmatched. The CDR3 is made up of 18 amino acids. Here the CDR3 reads CACDTITGGYRDTDKLIF. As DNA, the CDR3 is TGTGCCTGTGACACCATTACTGGGGGATACCGTGACACCGATAAACTCATCTTT.

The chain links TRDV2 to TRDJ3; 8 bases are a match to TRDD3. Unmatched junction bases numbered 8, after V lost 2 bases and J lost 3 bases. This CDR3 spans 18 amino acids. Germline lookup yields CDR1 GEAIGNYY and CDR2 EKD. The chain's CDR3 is CACDILGGTDWDTRQMFF. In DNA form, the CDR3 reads TGTGCCTGTGACATACTGGGGGGTACGGACTGGGACACCCGACAGATGTTTTTC.

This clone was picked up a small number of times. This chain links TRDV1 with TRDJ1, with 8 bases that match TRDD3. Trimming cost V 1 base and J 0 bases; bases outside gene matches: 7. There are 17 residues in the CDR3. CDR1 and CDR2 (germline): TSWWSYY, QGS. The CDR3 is CALGERAWGRYTDKLIF. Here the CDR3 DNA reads TGTGCTCTTGGGGAACGAGCCTGGGGGAGGTACACCGATAAACTCATCTTT.

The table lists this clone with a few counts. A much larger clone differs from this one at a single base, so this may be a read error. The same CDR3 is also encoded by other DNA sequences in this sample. The chain's CDR3 is CACDTLAGADTDKLIF. In DNA, the CDR3 is TGTGCCTGTGACACACTCGCGGGCGCCGACACCGATAAACTCATCTTT. The J gene is TRDJ1, the V gene TRDV2; D gene uncertain. The CDR3 spans 16 residues. Germline V gene sequence: CDR1 GEAIGNYY, CDR2 EKD. V gave up 1 base and J gave up 0 bases, with 14 bases separating them.

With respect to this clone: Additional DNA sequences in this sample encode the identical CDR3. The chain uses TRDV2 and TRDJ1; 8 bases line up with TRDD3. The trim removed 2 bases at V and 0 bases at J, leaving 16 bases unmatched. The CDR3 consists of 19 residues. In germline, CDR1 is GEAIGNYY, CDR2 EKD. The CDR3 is CACDILGLGDTGDTDKLIF. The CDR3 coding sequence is TGTGCCTGTGACATCCTAGGCCTGGGGGACACGGGAGACACCGATAAACTCATCTTT.

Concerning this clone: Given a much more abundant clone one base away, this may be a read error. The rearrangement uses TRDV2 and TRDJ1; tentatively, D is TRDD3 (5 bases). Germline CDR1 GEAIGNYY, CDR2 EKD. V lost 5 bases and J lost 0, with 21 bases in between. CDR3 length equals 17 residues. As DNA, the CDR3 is TGTGCCTGTGGTTACCTTGGGGAGAACCTGTACACCGATAAACTCATCTTT. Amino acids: CACGYLGENLYTDKLIF.

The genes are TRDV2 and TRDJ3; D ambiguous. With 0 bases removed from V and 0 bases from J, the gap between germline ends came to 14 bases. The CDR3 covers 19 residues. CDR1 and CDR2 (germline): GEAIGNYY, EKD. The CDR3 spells CACDTVGATSSWDTRQMFF. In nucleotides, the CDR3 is TGTGCCTGTGACACCGTAGGGGCTACAAGCTCCTGGGACACCCGACAGATGTTTTTC.

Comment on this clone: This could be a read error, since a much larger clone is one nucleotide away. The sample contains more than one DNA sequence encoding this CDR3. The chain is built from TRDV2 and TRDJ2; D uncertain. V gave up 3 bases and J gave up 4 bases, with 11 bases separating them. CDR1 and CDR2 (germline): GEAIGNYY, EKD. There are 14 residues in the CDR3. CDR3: CACDAITSTAQLFF. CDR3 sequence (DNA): TGTGCCTGTGACGCGATCACCTCGACAGCACAACTCTTCTTT.

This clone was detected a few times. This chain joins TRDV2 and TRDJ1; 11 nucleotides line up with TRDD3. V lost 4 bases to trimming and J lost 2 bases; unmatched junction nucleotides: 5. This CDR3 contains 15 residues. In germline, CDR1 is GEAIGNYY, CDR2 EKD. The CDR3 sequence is CACEPLGDTTDKLIF. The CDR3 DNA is TGTGCCTGTGAGCCCCTGGGGGATACAACCGATAAACTCATCTTT.

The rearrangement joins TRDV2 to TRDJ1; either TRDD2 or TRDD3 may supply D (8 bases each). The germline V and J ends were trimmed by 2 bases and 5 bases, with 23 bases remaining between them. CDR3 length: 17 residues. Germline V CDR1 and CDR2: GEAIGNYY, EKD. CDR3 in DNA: TGTGCCTGTGACAAACTTCCTACGAGGGGGATAGAAGATAAACTCATCTTT. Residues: CACDKLPTRGIEDKLIF.

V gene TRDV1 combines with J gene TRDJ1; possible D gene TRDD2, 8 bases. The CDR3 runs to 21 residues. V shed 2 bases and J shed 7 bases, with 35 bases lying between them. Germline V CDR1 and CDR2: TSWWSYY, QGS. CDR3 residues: CALGEFELPTWVLGKRGKLIF. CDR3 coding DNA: TGTGCTCTTGGGGAATTCGAACTTCCTACGTGGGTACTGGGGAAAAGGGGTAAACTCATCTTT.

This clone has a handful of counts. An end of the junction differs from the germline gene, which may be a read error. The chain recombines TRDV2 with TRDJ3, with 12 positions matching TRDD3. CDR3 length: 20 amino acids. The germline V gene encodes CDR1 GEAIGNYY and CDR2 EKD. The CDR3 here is CACDSTGGYQGSWDARQMFF. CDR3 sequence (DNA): TGTGCCTGTGACAGTACTGGGGGATACCAAGGCTCCTGGGACGCCCGACAGATGTTTTTC.

In DNA, the CDR3 is TGTGCCTGTGACACTGTTGGGACTGGGGGCCCGTACACCGATAAACTCATCTTT. This codes for CACDTVGTGGPYTDKLIF. The chain employs TRDV2 and TRDJ1, with 8 nucleotides matching TRDD3. Unmatched junction bases numbered 12, after V lost 1 base and J lost 0 bases. This CDR3 comprises 18 residues. Germline V gene sequence: CDR1 GEAIGNYY, CDR2 EKD.

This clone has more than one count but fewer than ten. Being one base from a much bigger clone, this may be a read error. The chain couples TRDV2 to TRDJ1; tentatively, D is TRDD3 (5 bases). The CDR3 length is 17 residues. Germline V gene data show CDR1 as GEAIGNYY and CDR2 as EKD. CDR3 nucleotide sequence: TGTGCCCGTGATTACCTTGGGGAGAACCTGTACACCGATAAACTCATCTTT. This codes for CARDYLGENLYTDKLIF.

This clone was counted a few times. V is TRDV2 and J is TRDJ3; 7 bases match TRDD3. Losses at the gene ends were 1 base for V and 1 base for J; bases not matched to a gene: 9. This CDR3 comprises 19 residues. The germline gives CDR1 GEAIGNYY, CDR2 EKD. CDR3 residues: CACDTLGIHGSWDTRQMFF. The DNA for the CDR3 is TGTGCCTGTGACACACTGGGGATCCACGGATCCTGGGACACCCGACAGATGTTTTTC.